This TCR beta chain was observed in a study of blood T cell repertoires in COVID-19. Turning to the study itself: Italy, Spain and the United States were the sources of the convalescent and acute COVID-19 samples.

Germline CDR1 reads LGHNA; CDR2 reads YSLEER. The length of the CDR3 is 15 residues. V dropped 1 base and J dropped 2 bases, with 10 bases sitting between them. Profiling relied on immunoSEQ multiplex PCR, and the TCRdb table lists in-frame clones only, not all of them. The data hold about 100,000 clones, with roughly four fifths observed a single time. This clonotype originated in a woman in her seventies with acute or convalescent COVID-19. V usage is TRBV4-3 and J usage is TRBJ2-3, with a weak D call TRBD1 (6 bases). Sequencing input: peripheral blood. CDR3 sequence: CASSQAGTYTDTQYF. DNA of the CDR3: TGCGCCAGCAGCCAAGCCGGGACATACACAGATACGCAGTATTTT.